This T cell receptor beta chain is from a study of cytomegalovirus exposure and HLA in healthy donors. General study points: A missense variant in DCLRE1C was later tied to TCR beta V- and J-gene trimming. Published work reported that the classifier diagnosed cytomegalovirus status with high specificity and sensitivity.

Donors sampled were nominally healthy, though unrecorded immune exposures were likely. The PCR used 60 Vbeta and 13 Jbeta primers. TCRdb keeps only in-frame clones here, not all; method: immunoSEQ multiplex PCR. The table shows 110,000 or so clones, with approximately 83% occurring only once. As concerns this clone: Its matching antigen is unknown.

Per germline, CDR1 MNHNS and CDR2 SASEGT. The CDR3 runs to 14 residues. Sequencing was done on a sample of PBMCs. This chain uses TRBV6-1 with TRBJ2-5, with a weak D call TRBD2 (6 bases). The DNA end is more similar to TRBJ2-7, so the J call may be wrong. This TCR was recovered from a man between 18 and 29 years old in good health and CMV-seronegative. The CDR3 DNA reads TGTGCCAGCAGTGAAATCGGGAGTTCTTACGAGCAGTACTTC. Translating gives CASSEIGSSYEQYF.